This TCR beta chain was obtained from a study of blood T cell repertoires in COVID-19. On the study more broadly: The United States, Italy and Spain provided the acute and convalescent COVID-19 samples. In each case, the material was cDNA or gDNA derived from T cells, B-cell-depleted T cells, or PBMCs.

The authors' processing: From reference gene primer amplification, estimates of nucleated cell counts were derived. The method was immunoSEQ multiplex PCR; TCRdb's version includes in-frame clones alone and lacks a portion of them. The DNA was the basis for D and trimming; V, J and clone size are from that table. Of about 280,000 clones in the sample, 70% to 90% were seen once. This CDR3 comprises 13 residues. CDR1 is ENHRY, CDR2 SYGVKD, per germline. V was pared by 10 bases and J by 3 bases, with 16 bases between. This sequence was found in a woman in her 70s with acute or convalescent COVID-19. The chain combines TRBV10-3 with TRBJ2-7, with D tentatively TRBD2 (6 bases). Sequences were obtained from peripheral blood. The CDR3 protein is CATARELSYEQYF. CDR3 DNA: TGTGCCACCGCCCGGGAGTTGAGCTACGAGCAGTACTTC.